The 24 T cell receptor beta chains reported below all come from one sample, sequenced in a study of T-cell memory formation after mild COVID-19. TCRdb ran MiXCR on the 5' RACE reads and lists one entry per CDR3 protein. The repertoire has hundreds of thousands of distinct CDR3 sequences, around 19% of them found once; the top ten carry roughly 8.4%. Sequenced input: PBMCs or a T cell subset sorted from them (not recorded which). These receptors were obtained from an adult woman who had mild COVID-19 (a few samples of this study predate the infection). Cell type and time point are not known.

A few counts support this clonotype. V usage is TRBV9 and J usage is TRBJ2-7; no reliable D call. The CDR3 loop spans 15 amino acids. CDR1 and CDR2 from the germline V gene are SGDLS and YYNGEE. V gave up 4 bases and J gave up 1 base, with 15 bases separating them. The CDR3 here is CASSLEDGGSYEQYF. The DNA of the CDR3 is TGTGCCAGCAGCCTCGAAGACGGCGGTTCCTACGAGCAGTACTTC.

The chain employs TRBV11-2 and TRBJ1-4, with D unclear. Trimming took 3 bases from V and 8 from J, leaving 10 bases between them. CDR1 is SGHAT, CDR2 FQNNGV, per germline. The CDR3 is 13 residues long. This CDR3 reads CASSFHVGEKLFF. The CDR3 DNA reads TGTGCCAGCAGCTTTCATGTTGGGGAAAAACTGTTTTTT.

The rearrangement joins TRBV7-8 to TRBJ2-1; TRBD1 aligns across 9 bases. This CDR3 comprises 15 residues. Per the germline V gene, CDR1 is SGHVS and CDR2 is FQNEAQ. The trim removed 5 bases at V and 6 bases at J, leaving 8 bases unmatched. DNA of the CDR3: TGTGCCAGCAGCAGGTTGACAGGGGGTGGCAATGAGCAGTTCTTC. Translation: CASSRLTGGGNEQFF.

This clonotype was seen only a few times. V is TRBV4-1 and J is TRBJ1-5; D is unresolved. Trimming shortened V by 0 bases and J by 1 base, and 16 bases separated the two germline ends. In germline, CDR1 is MGHRA, CDR2 YSYEKL. The CDR3 is 18 amino acids. CDR3: CASSQETFRVLSNQPQHF. CDR3 in DNA: TGCGCCAGCAGCCAAGAGACTTTTAGGGTTTTGAGCAATCAGCCCCAGCATTTT.

V gene TRBV5-1 combines with J gene TRBJ2-1; 7 positions agree with TRBD1. CDR1 is SGHRS, CDR2 YFSETQ, per germline. The CDR3 has 16 residues. Germline trimming cut 1 base from V and 2 bases from J; bases unmatched to any gene: 6. The CDR3, as DNA: TGCGCCAGCAGCTTGTCCGGGACAGCGGCCTACAATGAGCAGTTCTTC. Translated: CASSLSGTAAYNEQFF.

V and J are TRBV4-1 and TRBJ2-2; D may be TRBD1 (6 bases). CDR3 length equals 15 residues. Germline CDR1 reads MGHRA; CDR2 reads YSYEKL. Trimming left V 6 bases short and J 5 bases short, with 16 bases between. The CDR3 DNA sequence: TGCGCCAGCAGGAGTGCAGGGGATGGAACCGGGGAGCTGTTTTTT. Protein product: CASRSAGDGTGELFF.

The sample holds a few counts of this clonotype. The chain uses TRBV12-3 or TRBV12-4 and TRBJ2-2; possibly TRBD2 for D (6 bases). V was shortened by 7 bases and J by 0 bases, with 15 bases between the two germline ends. CDR3 length: 16 amino acids. This CDR3 reads CASTLFGGTNTGELFF. CDR3 bases: TGTGCCAGCACTCTATTCGGGGGTACGAACACCGGGGAGCTGTTTTTT.

This clonotype was picked up a small number of times. The rearrangement uses TRBV7-2 and TRBJ2-7, with 7 nucleotides matching TRBD2. This CDR3 spans 15 amino acids. J lost 3 bases, V lost 2 bases, and 7 bases had no gene match. CDR1 and CDR2 from the germline V gene are SGHTA and FQGNSA. The CDR3 sequence: CASSLRTSASYEQYF. The CDR3, as DNA: TGTGCCAGCAGCTTACGTACTAGCGCAAGCTACGAGCAGTACTTC.

This clonotype was detected a few times. The genes are TRBV2 and TRBJ1-3; 9 nucleotides align to TRBD1. The CDR3 contains 14 residues. The V gene's germline CDR1 is SNHLY and CDR2 FYNNEI. V lost 3 bases, J lost 8 bases, and 5 bases stayed unmatched. This CDR3 is CASSDGTGRDTIYF. CDR3 coding DNA: TGTGCCAGCAGTGATGGGACAGGGCGAGACACCATATATTTT.

The chain employs TRBV19 and TRBJ2-7; TRBD2 matches 10 bases. Looked up from germline, CDR1 is LNHDA and CDR2 is SQIVND (reference sequence). The trim removed 5 bases at V and 7 bases at J, leaving 20 bases unmatched. The CDR3 spans 18 residues. Here the CDR3 reads CASSSGAIGTSETLEQYF. DNA of the CDR3: TGTGCCAGTAGTTCCGGGGCCATTGGGACTAGCGAGACTTTAGAGCAGTACTTC.

The CDR3 region is CASSSTPASYEQYF. The CDR3 DNA sequence: TGTGCCAGCAGCTCCACCCCCGCCTCCTACGAGCAGTACTTC. The chain employs TRBV5-6 and TRBJ2-7; no clear D. This CDR3 spans 14 amino acids. The V gene lost 3 bases and the J gene lost 0 bases, with 10 bases spanning the gap. CDR1 is SGHDT and CDR2 is YYEEEE in the germline V gene.

In its sample, this clonotype was seen a few times. The chain recombines TRBV27 with TRBJ2-7; a possible D gene is TRBD1 (5 bases). The CDR3 contains 15 residues. The V end was cut by 6 bases, the J end by 5 bases, with 20 bases between. Germline CDR1 reads MNHEY; CDR2 reads SMNVEV (reference sequence). CDR3 sequence: CASSYTPRVGNEQYF. The DNA for the CDR3 is TGTGCCAGCAGCTATACACCCAGGGTTGGAAACGAGCAGTACTTC.

V gene TRBV10-3 combines with J gene TRBJ1-2; D call uncertain. Per germline, CDR1 ENHRY and CDR2 SYGVKD. The V and J ends lost 4 bases and 10 bases respectively, with 13 bases between them. The CDR3 consists of 12 residues. Here the CDR3 reads CAISGRQDDYTF. CDR3 nucleotide sequence: TGTGCCATCAGTGGACGGCAGGACGACTACACCTTC.

This clonotype was detected many times. The chain recombines TRBV11-3 with TRBJ2-1; 11 bases agree with TRBD2. The germline V gene has CDR1 SGHNT and CDR2 YENEEA. The CDR3 is 16 residues long. With 0 bases clipped from V and 7 bases from J, the junction kept 5 bases outside the gene matches. For the CDR3, the DNA is TGTGCCAGCAGCTTAGATCAACTAGCGGGAGTGAATGAGCAGTTCTTC. It translates to CASSLDQLAGVNEQFF.

This clonotype was recorded a few times. V and J are TRBV9 and TRBJ2-2, with 11 bases that match TRBD1. CDR3 size: 18 residues. Germline CDR1 and CDR2: SGDLS and YYNGEE. V lost 0 bases to trimming and J lost 3 bases; unmatched junction nucleotides: 7. CDR3 coding DNA: TGTGCCAGCAGCGTAGGCCCCGGACAGGGGGCTGACACCGGGGAGCTGTTTTTT. It encodes CASSVGPGQGADTGELFF. Full variable domain (rest looked up from reference TRBV9 and TRBJ2-2): DSGVTQTPKHLITATGQRVTLRCSPRSGDLSVYWYQQSLDQGLQFLIQYYNGEERAKGNILERFSAQQFPDLHSELNLSSLELGDSALYFCASSVGPGQGADTGELFFGEGSRLTVL.

This clonotype was picked up a small number of times. V gene TRBV12-3 or TRBV12-4 combines with J gene TRBJ2-3; 8 bases map to TRBD2. The CDR3 contains 15 residues. The ends lost 6 bases at V and 6 bases at J; junction bases unmatched: 11. The CDR3 reads CASSHPGGQGDTQYF. The DNA of the CDR3 is TGTGCCAGCAGCCACCCGGGGGGGCAGGGGGATACGCAGTATTTT.

This clonotype was counted ten times or more. DNA of the CDR3: TGTGCCAGCAGCTTGGAGCCGGGGCTTTACGAGCAGTACTTC. Translating it yields CASSLEPGLYEQYF. The J gene is TRBJ2-7, the V gene TRBV11-2, with D perhaps being TRBD1 or TRBD2 (5 bases each). The germline V and J ends were trimmed by 3 bases and 4 bases, with 13 bases remaining between them. CDR3 length equals 14 residues. Looked up from germline, CDR1 is SGHAT and CDR2 is FQNNGV.

The J gene is TRBJ1-5, the V gene TRBV25-1; 9 bases fit TRBD1. Germline trimming cut 4 bases from V and 2 bases from J; bases unmatched to any gene: 6. The CDR3 contains 16 residues. Germline V gene lookup returns CDR1 MGHDK and CDR2 SYGVNS. CDR3 nucleotide sequence: TGTGCCAGCAGTGCTACGGACAGGGGAGGCAATCAGCCCCAGCATTTT. It translates to CASSATDRGGNQPQHF.

The V call is TRBV5-6, the J call TRBJ1-6; maybe TRBD1 (6 bases). CDR3 length equals 16 residues. From germline, CDR1 is SGHDT and CDR2 YYEEEE. V lost 2 bases, J lost 3 bases, and 12 bases lay in between. CDR3 loop: CASSFVSDSYNSPLHF. The DNA for the CDR3 is TGTGCCAGCAGCTTCGTATCGGACAGCTATAATTCACCCCTCCACTTT.

The CDR3 spells CASSPSGAKNIQYF. The CDR3 DNA is TGTGCCAGCAGCCCTAGCGGGGCCAAAAACATTCAGTACTTC. The V call is TRBV7-9, the J call TRBJ2-4, with 8 bases fitting TRBD2. V lost 5 bases and J lost 1; bases outside the gene matches: 1. There are 14 residues in the CDR3. Germline V gene data show CDR1 as SEHNR and CDR2 as FQNEAQ (reference sequence).

This clonotype was picked up a small number of times. J is TRBJ2-7 and V is TRBV7-9; D is uncertain. V lost 1 base to trimming and J lost 6 bases, with 10 bases between them. The germline V gene encodes CDR1 SEHNR and CDR2 FQNEAQ (reference sequence). The CDR3 contains 13 residues. The CDR3 region is CASSLGAHTEQYF. CDR3 DNA: TGTGCCAGCAGCTTAGGGGCCCATACCGAGCAGTACTTC.

In its sample, this clonotype was seen a few times. The V call is TRBV5-5, the J call TRBJ1-1; tentative D call: TRBD1 (5 bases). V was pared by 2 bases and J by 3 bases, with 17 bases between. CDR1 SGHKS and CDR2 YYEKEE come from the germline V gene (reference sequence). The CDR3 extends over 16 amino acids. The CDR3 reads CASSLVFRRADTEAFF. The CDR3 nucleotides read TGTGCCAGCAGCTTAGTCTTCCGCAGGGCGGACACTGAAGCTTTCTTT.

The chain has TRBV24-1 and TRBJ1-2, with 8 positions matching TRBD1. Unmatched junction bases numbered 8, after V lost 4 bases and J lost 8 bases. The CDR3 has 14 amino acids. Germline CDR1 is KGHDR and CDR2 is SFDVKD. CDR3 protein: CATSDQGAMGGYTF. In nucleotides, the CDR3 is TGTGCCACCAGTGACCAGGGGGCGATGGGAGGCTACACCTTC.

The rearrangement links TRBV27 to TRBJ2-3; 9 nucleotides agree with TRBD1. CDR1 is MNHEY, CDR2 SMNVEV, per germline (reference sequence). V dropped 6 bases and J dropped 4; count of bases not matched to a gene: 14. The CDR3 length is 17 residues. The CDR3 DNA is TGTGCCAGCAGGGACTCGTACTGGACAGGGGCGGCAGATACGCAGTATTTT. The encoded protein is CASRDSYWTGAADTQYF.